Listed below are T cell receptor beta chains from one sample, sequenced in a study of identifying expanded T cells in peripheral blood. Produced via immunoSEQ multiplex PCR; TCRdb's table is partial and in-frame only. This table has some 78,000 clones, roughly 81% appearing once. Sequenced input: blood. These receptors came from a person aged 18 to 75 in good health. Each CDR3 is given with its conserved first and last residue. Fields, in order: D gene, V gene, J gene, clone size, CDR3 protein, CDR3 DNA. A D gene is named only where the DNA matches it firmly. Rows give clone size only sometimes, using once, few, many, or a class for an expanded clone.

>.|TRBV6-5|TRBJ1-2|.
CASSYNDVYGYTF
TGTGCCAGCAGTTATAACGACGTCTATGGCTACACCTTC
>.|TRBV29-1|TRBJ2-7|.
CSALTIDSYEQYF
TGCAGCGCCCTTACAATTGACTCCTACGAGCAGTACTTC
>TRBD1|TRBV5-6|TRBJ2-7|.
CASSFRGTGFYEQYF
TGTGCCAGCAGCTTTCGCGGGACAGGGTTCTACGAGCAGTACTTC
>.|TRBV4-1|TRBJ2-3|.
CASSQLLGTTQYF
TGCGCCAGCAGCCAGCTCCTGGGTACTACGCAGTATTTT
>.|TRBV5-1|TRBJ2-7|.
CASSVGTYEQYF
TGCGCCAGCAGCGTGGGAACGTACGAGCAGTACTTC
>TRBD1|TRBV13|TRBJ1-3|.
CASSSTPGQGARDTIYF
TGTGCCAGCAGCTCAACCCCGGGACAGGGGGCGAGGGACACCATATATTTT
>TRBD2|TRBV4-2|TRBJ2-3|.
CASGMAGGHPDTQYF
TGTGCCAGCGGGATGGCGGGAGGACACCCAGATACGCAGTATTTT
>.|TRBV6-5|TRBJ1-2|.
CASRSDFNYGYTF
TGTGCCAGCAGGAGCGACTTTAACTATGGCTACACCTTC
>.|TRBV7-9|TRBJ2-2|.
CASSLEGWSGELFF
TGTGCCAGCAGCTTAGAAGGGTGGTCCGGGGAGCTGTTTTTT
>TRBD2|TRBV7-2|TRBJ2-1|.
CASSLGGGLAGNEQFF
TGTGCCAGCAGCTTGGGTGGGGGACTAGCGGGAAATGAGCAGTTCTTC
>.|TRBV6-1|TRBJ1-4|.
CASSEGSLPNEKLFF
TGTGCCAGCAGTGAAGGGAGCCTACCTAATGAAAAACTGTTTTTT
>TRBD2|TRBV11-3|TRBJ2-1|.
CASSFLAGPYNEQFF
TGTGCCAGCAGCTTTTTAGCGGGGCCGTACAATGAGCAGTTCTTC
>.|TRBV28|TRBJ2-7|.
CASSFRGETVSHEQYF
TGTGCCAGCAGTTTTAGGGGGGAGACGGTTAGCCACGAGCAGTACTTC
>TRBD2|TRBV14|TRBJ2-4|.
CASSQEREGLDIQYF
TGTGCCAGCAGCCAGGAGCGGGAGGGCCTGGACATTCAGTACTTC
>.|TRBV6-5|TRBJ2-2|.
CASRRDTGELFF
TGTGCCAGCAGGCGGGACACCGGGGAGCTGTTTTTT
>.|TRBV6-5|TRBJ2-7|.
CASSYGGSSNEQYF
TGTGCCAGCAGTTACGGTGGGAGTAGCAACGAGCAGTACTTC
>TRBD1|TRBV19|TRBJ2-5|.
CASRGTGVIETQYF
TGTGCCAGTAGAGGGACAGGGGTGATTGAGACCCAGTACTTC
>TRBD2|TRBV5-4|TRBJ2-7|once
CASSLDGTSDYEQYF
TGTGCCAGCAGCTTGGATGGGACTAGCGATTACGAGCAGTACTTC
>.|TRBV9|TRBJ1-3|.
CASSVDYGGRLGNTIYF
TGTGCCAGCAGCGTAGATTACGGGGGGAGACTCGGAAACACCATATATTTT
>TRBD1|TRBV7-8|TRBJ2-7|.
CASSLGGTGEYEQYF
TGTGCCAGCAGCTTAGGGGGGACAGGGGAGTACGAGCAGTACTTC
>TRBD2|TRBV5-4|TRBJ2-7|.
CASSLSGISGRAYEQYF
TGTGCCAGCAGCCTCAGTGGCATAAGCGGGAGAGCCTACGAGCAGTACTTC
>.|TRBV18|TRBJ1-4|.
CASSAGQNEKLFF
TGTGCCAGCTCAGCGGGTCAGAATGAAAAACTGTTTTTT
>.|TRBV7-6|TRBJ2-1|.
CASSSAADYLLRNEQFF
TGTGCCAGCAGCTCAGCCGCGGACTACCTTTTACGGAATGAGCAGTTCTTC
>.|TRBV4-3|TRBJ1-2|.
CASSSPYGERNYGYTF
TGCGCCAGCAGCTCTCCTTACGGGGAGCGAAACTATGGCTACACCTTC
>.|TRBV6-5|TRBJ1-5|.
CASSLGSRLNQPQHF
TGTGCCAGCAGTCTCGGTAGCAGGCTCAATCAGCCCCAGCATTTT
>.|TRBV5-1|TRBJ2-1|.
CASSLEDANEQFF
TGCGCCAGCAGCTTGGAGGATGCGAATGAGCAGTTCTTC
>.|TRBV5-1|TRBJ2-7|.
CASSLGRSNYEQYF
TGCGCCAGCAGCTTGGGACGAAGTAACTACGAGCAGTACTTC
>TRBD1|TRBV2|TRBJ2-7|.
CASRWDRYEQYF
TGTGCCAGCAGATGGGACAGATACGAGCAGTACTTC
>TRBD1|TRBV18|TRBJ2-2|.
CASSPGQGAITGELFF
TGTGCCAGCTCACCCGGACAGGGAGCCATCACCGGGGAGCTGTTTTTT
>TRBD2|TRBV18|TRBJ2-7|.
CASSFEGTSGEYEQYF
TGTGCCAGCTCATTCGAGGGGACTAGCGGAGAATACGAGCAGTACTTC
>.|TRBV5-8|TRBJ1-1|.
CASSTRWGAEAFF
TGTGCCAGCAGCACCCGGTGGGGCGCTGAAGCTTTCTTT
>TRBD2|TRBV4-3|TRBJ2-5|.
CASSRTSQETQYF
TGCGCCAGCAGCCGGACTAGTCAAGAGACCCAGTACTTC
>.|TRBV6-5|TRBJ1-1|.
CASSYSQNTEAFF
TGTGCCAGCAGTTACTCGCAGAACACTGAAGCTTTCTTT
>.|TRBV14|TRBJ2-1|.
CASSPLLANSYNEQFF
TGTGCCAGCAGCCCCCTTCTGGCCAATTCCTACAATGAGCAGTTCTTC
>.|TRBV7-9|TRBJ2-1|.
CASSLLGDEGDEQFF
TGTGCCAGCAGCTTACTAGGGGATGAGGGCGATGAGCAGTTCTTC
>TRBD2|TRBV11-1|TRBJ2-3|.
CASSLARTSGGSTDTQYF
TGTGCCAGCAGCTTAGCGAGGACTAGCGGGGGTAGCACAGATACGCAGTATTTT
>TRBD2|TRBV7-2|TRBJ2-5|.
CASSLWFGRGEQETQYF
TGTGCCAGCAGCTTATGGTTTGGGCGGGGGGAACAAGAGACCCAGTACTTC
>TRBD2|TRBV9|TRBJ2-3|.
CASSPRTSGSNTDTQYF
TGTGCCAGCAGCCCAAGGACTAGCGGGAGCAATACAGATACGCAGTATTTT
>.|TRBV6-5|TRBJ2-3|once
CASRRVSRQIDTQYF
TGTGCCAGCAGGAGGGTGAGCCGTCAGATAGATACGCAGTATTTT